A selection of T cell receptor beta chains follows, all from one sample in a study of blood T cell repertoires in COVID-19. This table comes from immunoSEQ multiplex PCR, and its TCRdb copy is limited to in-frame clones, with some not included. The table shows under 85,000 clones, with 82% occurring only once. The sequenced sample consisted of peripheral blood. These receptors were collected from a human donor in a cohort sampled during active COVID-19. Both conserved end residues are part of each CDR3. D genes are given only for firm matches. Size is omitted from some rows. Given values are once, few, many or a class for expanded clones.

D	V	size	J	CDR3	DNA
TRBD2	TRBV7-2	.	TRBJ2-1	CASSFSGVLYNEQFF	TGTGCCAGCAGCTTTAGCGGGGTCCTTTACAATGAGCAGTTCTTC
.	TRBV10-3	.	TRBJ1-2	CAISVEGIGYGYTF	TGTGCCATCAGTGTGGAGGGGATTGGCTATGGCTACACCTTC
TRBD2	TRBV28	.	TRBJ2-2	CASSLGGGTAGELFF	TGTGCCAGCAGTTTAGGCGGGGGGACCGCCGGGGAGCTGTTTTTT
.	TRBV2	.	TRBJ2-7	CASSRGGQGNEQYF	TGTGCCAGCAGTAGAGGTGGGCAGGGGAACGAGCAGTACTTC
TRBD1	TRBV7-2	.	TRBJ1-1	CASSLQGQGVTEAFF	TGTGCCAGCAGCTTACAAGGGCAGGGGGTCACTGAAGCTTTCTTT
.	TRBV10-3	once	TRBJ2-5	CAISELELQETQYF	TGTGCCATCAGTGAGCTCGAGCTCCAAGAGACCCAGTACTTC
TRBD1	TRBV5-8	.	TRBJ2-5	CASSRKGAETQYF	TGTGCCAGCAGTCGAAAGGGGGCGGAGACCCAGTACTTC
.	TRBV18	.	TRBJ2-2	CASSPPTNTGELFF	TGTGCCAGCTCACCACCTACGAACACCGGGGAGCTGTTTTTT
.	TRBV28	.	TRBJ1-2	CASSPDTRVSGIYGYTF	TGTGCCAGCAGTCCCGACACTCGGGTCAGCGGGATCTATGGCTACACCTTC
.	TRBV7-2	.	TRBJ2-4	CASSLWALAKNIQYF	TGTGCCAGCAGCTTATGGGCATTAGCCAAAAACATTCAGTACTTC
.	TRBV6-5	.	TRBJ1-2	CASRGQSENYGYTF	TGTGCCAGCAGGGGCCAGTCGGAAAACTATGGCTACACCTTC
.	TRBV6-2/TRBV6-3	.	TRBJ1-2	CASSYGPNRGGYTF	TGTGCCAGCAGTTATGGTCCGAACCGAGGCGGCTACACCTTC
.	TRBV7-9	once	TRBJ2-7	CASSLGRDYEQYF	TGTGCCAGCAGCTTAGGCAGGGACTACGAGCAGTACTTC
TRBD2	TRBV18	.	TRBJ2-5	CASSPPSGGETQYF	TGTGCCAGCTCACCACCGAGCGGGGGAGAGACCCAGTACTTC
.	TRBV15	once	TRBJ1-1	CATSRDKLNTEAFF	TGTGCCACCAGCAGAGATAAGCTGAACACTGAAGCTTTCTTT
TRBD1	TRBV19	.	TRBJ2-4	CASSMDREAKNIQYF	TGTGCCAGTAGTATGGACAGGGAGGCCAAAAACATTCAGTACTTC
TRBD2	TRBV7-2	.	TRBJ2-5	CASSLAPAGGPVQETQYF	TGTGCCAGCAGCTTAGCGCCTGCGGGGGGTCCGGTACAAGAGACCCAGTACTTC
TRBD1	TRBV6-5	once	TRBJ2-7	CASRAPGQGLYEQYF	TGTGCCAGCAGGGCCCCGGGACAGGGTCTCTACGAGCAGTACTTC
TRBD2	TRBV5-4	.	TRBJ2-1	CASSWTSGGLQEQFF	TGTGCCAGCAGTTGGACTAGCGGGGGGCTACAGGAGCAGTTCTTC
TRBD1	TRBV29-1	.	TRBJ1-5	CSVRETGGPNQPQHF	TGCAGCGTTAGAGAAACAGGGGGCCCCAATCAGCCCCAGCATTTT
.	TRBV6-1	.	TRBJ1-5	CASSETGKVNQPQHF	TGTGCCAGCAGTGAAACAGGGAAGGTGAATCAGCCCCAGCATTTT
.	TRBV19	few	TRBJ1-2	CASSGKFTYTF	TGTGCCAGTAGTGGCAAGTTTACCTACACCTTC
.	TRBV10-3	.	TRBJ2-3	CAISESIDTQYF	TGTGCCATCAGTGAGTCTATAGATACGCAGTATTTT
TRBD1	TRBV27	.	TRBJ1-2	CASSFRDRDRGGYTF	TGTGCCAGCAGTTTCAGGGACAGGGATCGTGGTGGCTACACCTTC
TRBD2	TRBV27	.	TRBJ2-7	CASSPGTSFVEQYF	TGTGCCAGCAGTCCAGGGACTAGTTTCGTCGAGCAGTACTTC
.	TRBV19	.	TRBJ2-5	CASSPRGRDLQETQYF	TGTGCCAGTAGTCCACGCGGGCGGGACCTACAAGAGACCCAGTACTTC
TRBD1	TRBV28	many	TRBJ1-2	CASKTQGHYGYTF	TGTGCCAGCAAGACACAGGGGCACTATGGCTACACCTTC
.	TRBV28	.	TRBJ1-5	CASRAAEYNQPQHF	TGTGCCTCCAGGGCGGCAGAATACAATCAGCCCCAGCATTTT
.	TRBV2	few	TRBJ1-1	CASSEVARSPEAFF	TGTGCCAGCAGTGAAGTCGCCAGATCCCCTGAAGCTTTCTTT
.	TRBV3-1/TRBV3-2	.	TRBJ2-1	CASSPGRDRVMDEQFF	TGTGCCAGCAGCCCCGGGAGGGACAGGGTTATGGATGAGCAGTTCTTC
.	TRBV28	few	TRBJ1-5	CASNIFRSQPQHF	TGTGCCAGCAACATTTTTCGGAGTCAGCCCCAGCATTTT
.	TRBV20-1	.	TRBJ2-1	CSASRGTSYNEQFF	TGCAGTGCTAGTCGGGGAACCTCCTACAATGAGCAGTTCTTC
.	TRBV6-1	.	TRBJ2-7	CASSEFEGRSYEQYF	TGTGCCAGCAGTGAATTCGAGGGTCGCTCCTACGAGCAGTACTTC
.	TRBV5-5	.	TRBJ1-1	CASSLYSRTNMNTEAFF	TGTGCCAGCAGCTTGTATTCCAGGACTAACATGAACACTGAAGCTTTCTTT
.	TRBV9	once	TRBJ2-3	CASSVGTSPSTDTQYF	TGTGCCAGCAGCGTTGGCACTAGCCCTTCCACAGATACGCAGTATTTT
TRBD1	TRBV4-1	medium-sized	TRBJ1-1	CASSETGGYSEAFF	TGCGCCAGCAGTGAAACAGGGGGCTACAGTGAAGCTTTCTTT
.	TRBV7-9	.	TRBJ1-2	CASSFMGGGYTF	TGTGCCAGCAGCTTTATGGGAGGTGGCTACACCTTC
.	TRBV5-1	once	TRBJ1-4	CASSLAGPGTNEKLFF	TGCGCCAGCAGCTTGGCCGGGCCAGGGACTAATGAAAAACTGTTTTTT
TRBD1	TRBV30	.	TRBJ1-6	CAWKDRFNSPLHF	TGTGCCTGGAAGGACAGGTTTAATTCACCCCTCCACTTT
TRBD1	TRBV29-1	.	TRBJ1-1	CSVDPTGVQNTEAFF	TGCAGCGTTGACCCGACAGGGGTGCAAAACACTGAAGCTTTCTTT
.	TRBV18	.	TRBJ1-5	CASSRDMEQPQHF	TGTGCCAGCTCACGGGACATGGAGCAGCCCCAGCATTTT
.	TRBV24-1	.	TRBJ2-1	CATGQDYNEQFF	TGTGCCACCGGGCAGGACTACAATGAGCAGTTCTTC
TRBD2	TRBV7-9	.	TRBJ2-1	CASSKKTSPSYNEQFF	TGTGCCAGCAGCAAAAAGACTAGCCCCTCCTACAATGAGCAGTTCTTC
.	TRBV28	.	TRBJ1-5	CASKTGTNNQPQHF	TGTGCCAGCAAAACAGGGACTAACAATCAGCCCCAGCATTTT
.	TRBV11-1	.	TRBJ2-2	CASSLARANTGELFF	TGTGCCAGCAGCTTAGCGCGAGCGAACACCGGGGAGCTGTTTTTT
.	TRBV5-1	once	TRBJ1-1	CASRGQFGNTEAFF	TGCGCCAGCAGAGGACAATTCGGGAACACTGAAGCTTTCTTT
TRBD2	TRBV18	.	TRBJ2-1	CASSPPSGGAVEQFF	TGTGCCAGCTCACCGCCTAGCGGGGGGGCCGTTGAGCAGTTCTTC
.	TRBV3-1/TRBV3-2	.	TRBJ2-5	CASSPERVVVTQYF	TGTGCCAGCAGCCCTGAGCGGGTGGTTGTTACCCAGTACTTC
.	TRBV7-6	.	TRBJ2-3	CASSLGGSPSTDTQYF	TGTGCCAGCAGCTTAGGTGGCAGTCCTAGCACAGATACGCAGTATTTT
.	TRBV3-1/TRBV3-2	.	TRBJ2-1	CASSRREEQFF	TGTGCCAGCAGCCGCCGGGAGGAGCAGTTCTTC
.	TRBV12-2	.	TRBJ1-5	CASRARWRQPQHF	TGTGCAAGTCGCGCAAGATGGAGGCAGCCCCAGCATTTT
.	TRBV19	.	TRBJ2-4	CASWGGLAKNIQYF	TGTGCCAGTTGGGGGGGCCTAGCCAAAAACATTCAGTACTTC
.	TRBV21-1	.	TRBJ1-1	CASTPFRGTGGTEAFF	TGTGCCAGCACGCCTTTCCGCGGGACAGGGGGAACTGAAGCTTTCTTT
TRBD1	TRBV27	.	TRBJ1-1	CASSSGGPGVTEAFF	TGTGCCAGCAGTTCAGGGGGGCCTGGGGTCACTGAAGCTTTCTTT
.	TRBV5-4	.	TRBJ2-5	CASSLAGQLETQYF	TGTGCCAGCAGCTTGGCAGGTCAGTTAGAGACCCAGTACTTC
.	TRBV6-5	.	TRBJ1-1	CASSPGTEAFF	TGTGCCAGCAGCCCGGGTACTGAAGCTTTCTTT
.	TRBV6-7	.	TRBJ1-4	CASSSSQVREEKLFF	TGTGCCAGCAGTTCTTCACAGGTAAGAGAGGAAAAACTGTTTTTT